The entry that follows covers one T cell receptor beta chain sequence. Its specificity is unknown. The germline V gene has CDR1 SQVTM and CDR2 ANQGSEA. Between the trimmed V and J ends, which lost 4 bases and 11 bases, there was a span of 21 bases. The CDR3 spans 14 residues. CD8+ and CD4+ blood T cells underwent TCR beta sequencing. The multiple sclerosis control group comprised treatment-naive patients with stable or active relapsing-remitting disease. This record belongs to a study of CD8 T cells in Susac syndrome. With random hexamers, roughly 0.45 to 1 ug RNA was reverse transcribed. Amplification of the TCR beta CDR3 was carried out by immunoSEQ multiplex PCR, which spanned a total of 54 Vbeta and 13 Jbeta segments. TCRdb independently ran MiXCR on the immunoSEQ multiplex PCR reads; one entry per CDR3 protein. The table has some 120,000 distinct CDR3 sequences, more than 80% seen once; the top ten hold around 0.3%.

Study results and caveats: The study conceded that relatively few individuals underwent its TCR sequencing and HLA analysis.

The chain links TRBV29-1 to TRBJ1-5; D possibly corresponds to TRBD1 (5 bases). Material for sequencing was CD8+ T cells from PBMCs. This receptor was obtained from a human donor with multiple sclerosis. In nucleotides, the CDR3 is TGCAGCGTTGTGGGGACGGACGACCCACCTGCCCAGCATTTT. Translated, it gives CSVVGTDDPPAQHF. The full variable domain, with the rest looked up from reference TRBV29-1 and TRBJ1-5, is SAVISQKPSRDICQRGTSLTIQCQVDSQVTMMFWYRQQPGQSLTLIATANQGSEATYESGFVIDKFPISRPNLTFSTLTVSNMSPEDSSIYLCSVVGTDDPPAQHFGDGTRLSIL.